The TCR beta chain under discussion was sequenced for a study of T cell responses to AZD1222 COVID-19 vaccine. Looking at the study overall: Second-dose intervals near 4 or 12 weeks were combined.

Germline CDR1 reads SGHAT; CDR2 reads FQNNGV. After removal of 5 bases from V and 7 bases from J, the junction contained 4 bases not matched to a gene. The CDR3 length is 14 residues. Findings and limits, study-wide: In the spike-specific TCR repertoire, nearly half reportedly target unmutated variant regions. The study found Spike-specific TCR breadth and depth rose after two AZD1222 doses. Dominant CD4 TCR responses targeted spike regions 160-218 and 743-854.

The repertoire was sequenced with immunoSEQ multiplex PCR; TCRdb's copy has only in-frame clones and lacks some. The sample has about 110,000 clones, approximately 86% seen once. As for this clone: Its antigen is unidentified.

This receptor was taken from an adult in good health. The material sequenced was peripheral blood, taken on day 0 of AZD1222 vaccination. The rearrangement joins TRBV11-2 to TRBJ1-6; 8 bases are a match to TRBD1. The CDR3 nucleotides are TGTGCCAGCAGCCAGACAGGGGAGAATTCACCCCTCCACTTT. This sequence encodes CASSQTGENSPLHF.